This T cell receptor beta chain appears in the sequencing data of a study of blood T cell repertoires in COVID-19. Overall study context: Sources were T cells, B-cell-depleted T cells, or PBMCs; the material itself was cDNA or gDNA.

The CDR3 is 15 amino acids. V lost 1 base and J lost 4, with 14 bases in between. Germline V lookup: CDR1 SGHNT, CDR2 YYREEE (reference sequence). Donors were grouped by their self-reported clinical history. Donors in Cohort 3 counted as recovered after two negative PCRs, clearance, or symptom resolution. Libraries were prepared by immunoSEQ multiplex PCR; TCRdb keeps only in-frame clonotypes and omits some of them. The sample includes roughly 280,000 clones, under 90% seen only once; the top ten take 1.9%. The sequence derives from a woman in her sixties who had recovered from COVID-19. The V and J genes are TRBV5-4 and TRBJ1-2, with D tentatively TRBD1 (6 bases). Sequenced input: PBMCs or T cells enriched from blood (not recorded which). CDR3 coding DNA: TGTGCCAGCAGCTTGCAGGGGTTTTTATTCTATGGCTACACCTTC. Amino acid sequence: CASSLQGFLFYGYTF.